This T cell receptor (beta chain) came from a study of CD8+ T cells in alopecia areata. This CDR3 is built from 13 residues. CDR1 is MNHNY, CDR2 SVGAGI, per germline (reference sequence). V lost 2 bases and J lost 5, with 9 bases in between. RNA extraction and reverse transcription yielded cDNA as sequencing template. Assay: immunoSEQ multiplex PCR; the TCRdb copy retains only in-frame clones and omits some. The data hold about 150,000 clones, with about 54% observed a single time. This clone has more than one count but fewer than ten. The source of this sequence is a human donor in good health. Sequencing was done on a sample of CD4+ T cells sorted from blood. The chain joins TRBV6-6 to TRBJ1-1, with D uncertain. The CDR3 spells CASSYGWETEAFF. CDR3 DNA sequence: TGTGCCAGCAGTTACGGATGGGAGACTGAAGCTTTCTTT.